This T cell receptor beta chain was identified in a study of T-cell memory formation after mild COVID-19. MiXCR, applied by TCRdb to the 5' RACE reads, yields one record per CDR3 protein. This sample carries about 55,000 distinct CDR3 sequences, 8% to 9.5% of them seen once, and the ten largest clones take about 1.2%. V shed 2 bases and J 3 bases; nucleotides not matched to a gene: 3. The CDR3 is 15 residues long. Looked up from germline, CDR1 is SGHNT and CDR2 is YYREEE (reference sequence). The specimen sequenced was PBMCs or a T cell subset sorted from them (not recorded which). The source of this sequence is a man younger than 35 who had mild COVID-19 (a few samples of this study predate the infection). Cell type and time point are not known. The genes are TRBV5-4 and TRBJ2-1, with 9 nucleotides matching TRBD1. The CDR3 loop reads CASSLGTGIYNEQFF. DNA of the CDR3: TGTGCCAGCAGCTTAGGGACAGGGATCTACAATGAGCAGTTCTTC. Full variable domain (outside the CDR3, taken from reference TRBV5-4 and TRBJ2-1): ETGVTQSPTHLIKTRGQQVTLRCSSQSGHNTVSWYQQALGQGPQFIFQYYREEENGRGNFPPRFSGLQFPNYSSELNVNALELDDSALYLCASSLGTGIYNEQFFGPGTRLTVL.